The 26 T cell receptor beta chains presented below share a single source sample, sequenced in a study of early T cells in non-severe SARS-CoV-2 infection. One entry per CDR3 protein results from TCRdb running MiXCR on the 5' RACE reads. The table includes tens of thousands of distinct CDR3 sequences, around 15% detected once. Sequenced sample: whole blood. These receptors originate from an adult who was a healthcare worker with PCR-confirmed SARS-CoV-2 infection or an uninfected control (not recorded which).

This clonotype was picked up a small number of times. V gene TRBV6-6 combines with J gene TRBJ2-3; either TRBD1 or TRBD2 may fit D (5 bases each). This CDR3 is built from 19 residues. Germline CDR1 MNHNY, CDR2 SVGAGI (reference sequence). The V and J ends lost 6 bases and 1 base respectively, with 26 bases between them. CDR3 DNA sequence: TGTGCCAGCAGCGGTTTGTGGGGGACCACTCACGCACGCACAGATACGCAGTATTTT. Protein sequence: CASSGLWGTTHARTDTQYF.

There are a few counts of this clonotype. This chain connects TRBV11-2 to TRBJ2-5, with 9 positions matching TRBD1. CDR3 length: 16 residues. Looked up from germline, CDR1 is SGHAT and CDR2 is FQNNGV. Losses at the gene ends were 5 bases for V and 1 base for J; bases not matched to a gene: 8. For the CDR3, the DNA is TGTGCCAGCAGCCGCCATGGGACAGGGCTCCAAGAGACCCAGTACTTC. Residues: CASSRHGTGLQETQYF.

The chain uses TRBV5-1 and TRBJ2-7, with 8 bases aligning to TRBD1. With 4 bases clipped from V and 4 bases from J, the junction kept 7 bases outside the gene matches. Germline CDR1 is SGHRS and CDR2 is YFSETQ. The CDR3 sequence is 14 residues long. CDR3 DNA: TGCGCCAGCAGCGCGGACCAGGGGGCGTACGAGCAGTACTTC. Translation: CASSADQGAYEQYF.

The chain joins TRBV3-1 to TRBJ2-5, with D possibly being TRBD2 (7 bases). CDR1 LGHDT and CDR2 YNNKEL come from the germline V gene (reference sequence). The CDR3 covers 15 residues. With 3 bases removed from V and 3 bases from J, the gap between germline ends came to 14 bases. The CDR3: CASSHRRGGEETQYF. The CDR3 DNA is TGTGCCAGCAGCCACCGCCGCGGGGGCGAAGAGACCCAGTACTTC.

The J gene is TRBJ2-7, the V gene TRBV5-1, with D perhaps assigned TRBD1 or TRBD2 (5 bases each). V was clipped by 0 bases and J by 2 bases, with 18 bases between them. Germline lookup yields CDR1 SGHRS and CDR2 YFSETQ. The CDR3 is made up of 17 amino acids. For the CDR3, the DNA is TGCGCCAGCAGCTTGGAGGCTACGGGACGGAACCCCTACGAGCAGTACTTC. Translating it yields CASSLEATGRNPYEQYF. Full variable domain (missing parts from reference TRBV5-1 and TRBJ2-7): KAGVTQTPRYLIKTRGQQVTLSCSPISGHRSVSWYQQTPGQGLQFLFEYFSETQRNKGNFPGRFSGRQFSNSRSEMNVSTLELGDSALYLCASSLEATGRNPYEQYFGPGTRLTVT.

The chain combines TRBV5-1 with TRBJ2-7; TRBD1 is a possible D gene (7 bases). The CDR3 contains 12 residues. The germline CDR1 and CDR2 sequences are SGHRS and YFSETQ. Trimming took 10 bases from V and 6 from J, leaving 17 bases between them. CDR3 sequence reads: CAGLPGGLEQYF. The CDR3 DNA is TGCGCCGGCCTTCCAGGGGGACTCGAGCAGTACTTC.

The table lists this clonotype with many counts. The gene calls are TRBV12-3 or TRBV12-4 and TRBJ2-7; TRBD2 matches 8 bases. Trimming at V came to 6 bases and at J to 5 bases, leaving 12 bases not matched to a gene. The CDR3 is 15 residues long. The DNA for the CDR3 is TGTGCCAGCAGCCTAAGCGGGGGACCGGTTCACGAGCAGTACTTC. Its translation: CASSLSGGPVHEQYF.

Only a few counts were recorded for this clonotype. The chain has TRBV6-1 and TRBJ2-1; weak D call: TRBD1 (5 bases). The CDR3 has 14 amino acids. CDR1 is MNHNS and CDR2 is SASEGT in the germline V gene. The V end lost 5 bases, the J end lost 5 bases, and 13 bases lay between the germline ends. CDR3 nucleotides: TGTGCCAGCAGTTTCCCGACAGTTCACAATGAGCAGTTCTTC. Translating gives CASSFPTVHNEQFF.

The V and J genes are TRBV6-1 and TRBJ2-3; 8 bases are shared with TRBD1. Per germline, CDR1 MNHNS and CDR2 SASEGT. The J segment lost 6 bases and the V segment lost 5 bases, leaving 7 bases of the junction unmatched. This CDR3 region has 14 residues. CDR3 sequence reads: CASSKQGGYDTQYF. The DNA of the CDR3 is TGTGCCAGCAGTAAACAGGGGGGTTATGATACGCAGTATTTT.

V usage is TRBV10-2 and J usage is TRBJ2-3; no reliable D call. The germline V gene has CDR1 WSHSY and CDR2 SAAADI. Trimming cost V 3 bases and J 4 bases, with 11 bases left between them. The CDR3 has 14 amino acids. As DNA, the CDR3 is TGCGCCAGCAGTGAAGACTTCGGCGCAGATACGCAGTATTTT. This encodes CASSEDFGADTQYF.

This rearrangement joins TRBV20-1 to TRBJ1-1; D is possibly TRBD1 (5 bases). V lost 2 bases and J 5 bases, leaving 9 bases between the germline ends. The CDR3 runs to 12 residues. The V gene's germline CDR1 is DFQATT and CDR2 SNEGSKA (reference sequence). The CDR3 DNA reads TGCAGTGCTAGAAAGACAGAAACTGAAGCTTTCTTT. It specifies CSARKTETEAFF.

This clonotype was counted at least ten times. The rearrangement uses TRBV18 and TRBJ2-4, with TRBD2 matching over 12 bases. V lost 5 bases, J lost 0 bases, and 8 bases stayed unmatched. The germline V gene has CDR1 KGHSH and CDR2 LQKENI. The CDR3 is 18 residues long. The CDR3 DNA sequence: TGTGCCAGCTCAGTTGGACTAGCGGGGAGAGGAGCCAAAAACATTCAGTACTTC. Encoded protein: CASSVGLAGRGAKNIQYF.

This clonotype has a count of ten or more. The J gene is TRBJ1-1, the V gene TRBV12-3 or TRBV12-4, with D tentatively TRBD1 (6 bases). The germline V and J ends were trimmed by 6 bases and 0 bases, with 8 bases remaining between them. The CDR3 contains 13 residues. CDR3 loop: CASRYRVNTEAFF. The CDR3 bases are TGTGCCAGCAGGTACAGGGTGAACACTGAAGCTTTCTTT.

This clonotype was seen repeatedly, ten times or more. This chain links TRBV10-1 with TRBJ2-1; possible D gene TRBD2, 6 bases. Germline V gene lookup returns CDR1 WNHNN and CDR2 SYGVQD (reference sequence). The CDR3 consists of 13 residues. The V end lost 8 bases, the J end lost 6 bases, and 14 bases lay between the germline ends. The CDR3 bases are TGCGCCAGCGGAGGGTCGGTTACCAATGAGCAGTTCTTC. It encodes CASGGSVTNEQFF.

This clonotype turned up a few times. The chain links TRBV5-4 to TRBJ2-1; perhaps TRBD2 as D (6 bases). This CDR3 contains 15 residues. V gave up 2 bases and J gave up 2 bases, with 11 bases separating them. CDR1 and CDR2 from the germline V gene are SGHNT and YYREEE (reference sequence). CDR3: CASSLGPGAYNEQFF. The CDR3 nucleotides read TGTGCCAGCAGCTTAGGCCCGGGGGCCTACAATGAGCAGTTCTTC.

The gene calls are TRBV3-1 and TRBJ2-3, with 7 bases aligning to TRBD1. CDR1 LGHDT and CDR2 YNNKEL come from the germline V gene (reference sequence). There are 14 residues in the CDR3. J gave up 2 bases and V 5 bases, and 4 bases lay outside the gene matches. The DNA for the CDR3 is TGTGCCAGCAGCGACAGGGCCGCCACAGATACGCAGTATTTT. It codes for CASSDRAATDTQYF.

This clonotype was seen at least ten times. This chain links TRBV7-9 with TRBJ2-5; D gene unclear. Germline values: CDR1 SEHNR, CDR2 FQNEAQ (reference sequence). The CDR3 sequence is 12 residues long. V was cut by 4 bases and J by 4 bases, with 7 bases left in between. CDR3 protein: CASSSLRETQYF. CDR3 bases: TGTGCCAGCAGCTCGCTAAGAGAGACCCAGTACTTC.

This clonotype was counted many times. The CDR3 DNA sequence: TGCAGTGCTAGAGACCTTGGGGATGAGCAGTTCTTC. This encodes CSARDLGDEQFF. The rearrangement joins TRBV20-1 to TRBJ2-1, with D hard to call. V was pared by 0 bases and J by 8 bases, with 8 bases between. CDR3 length: 12 residues. Germline V CDR1 and CDR2: DFQATT, SNEGSKA (reference sequence).

This clonotype was observed a handful of times. CDR3 region: CAISELIQGEGTEAFF. Here the CDR3 DNA reads TGTGCCATCAGTGAGTTAATTCAGGGCGAGGGCACTGAAGCTTTCTTT. The V gene is TRBV10-3, the J gene TRBJ1-1; a weak D match, TRBD1 (5 bases). V was pared by 1 base and J by 4 bases, with 16 bases between. This CDR3 contains 16 residues. Germline lookup yields CDR1 ENHRY and CDR2 SYGVKD.

This clonotype was recorded many times. V and J are TRBV3-1 and TRBJ1-6; D remains unclear. The CDR3 contains 14 residues. V shed 0 bases and J shed 6 bases, with 6 bases lying between them. The germline gives CDR1 LGHDT, CDR2 YNNKEL (reference sequence). The CDR3 nucleotides read TGTGCCAGCAGCCAAGATGTGGGTAATTCACCCCTCCACTTT. This codes for CASSQDVGNSPLHF.

The sample holds many counts of this clonotype. The V gene is TRBV20-1, the J gene TRBJ2-5; D may be TRBD1 (6 bases). Trimming pared 1 base from V and 5 bases from J, leaving 14 bases between. Germline CDR1 DFQATT, CDR2 SNEGSKA (reference sequence). The CDR3 length is 14 residues. CDR3: CSARVPQGLETQYF. CDR3 sequence (DNA): TGCAGTGCTAGAGTTCCACAGGGTCTGGAGACCCAGTACTTC.

In regard to this clonotype: Being one base from a much bigger clone, this may be a read error. V usage is TRBV7-3 and J usage is TRBJ1-1; D is perhaps TRBD1 (5 bases). The V gene's germline CDR1 is SGHTA and CDR2 FQGTGA. Trimming left V 5 bases short and J 2 bases short, with 12 bases between. The CDR3 length is 14 residues. CDR3 sequence reads: CASSRGGINTEAFF. CDR3 DNA sequence: TGTGCCAGCAGCCGTGGGGGGATAAACACTGAAGCTTTCTTT. The full variable domain, in which reference TRBV7-3 and TRBJ1-1 provide the parts outside the CDR3, is GAGVSQTPSNKVTEKGKYVELRCDPISGHTALYWYRQSLGQGPEFLIYFQGTGAADDSGLPNDRFFAVRPEGSVSTLKIQRTERGDSAVYLCASSRGGINTEAFFGQGTRLTVV.

This chain joins TRBV7-9 and TRBJ1-2, with D unclear. The CDR3 is made up of 17 amino acids. Germline loops: CDR1 SEHNR, CDR2 FQNEAQ (reference sequence). V shed 1 base and J shed 3 bases, with 18 bases lying between them. For the CDR3, the DNA is TGTGCCAGCAGCTTAGACCGAGGCGGCACTGGTGACTATGGCTACACCTTC. Its protein product is CASSLDRGGTGDYGYTF.

This clonotype was detected ten times or more. This chain connects TRBV11-2 to TRBJ1-1; D gene uncertain. The CDR3 covers 14 residues. V dropped 1 base and J dropped 4 bases, with 10 bases sitting between them. Germline V gene sequence: CDR1 SGHAT, CDR2 FQNNGV. CDR3 amino acids: CASSLGVRSTEAFF. The CDR3 DNA is TGTGCCAGCAGCTTAGGTGTAAGGAGCACTGAAGCTTTCTTT.

This rearrangement joins TRBV11-2 to TRBJ2-1; 11 positions agree with TRBD2. Germline V gene lookup returns CDR1 SGHAT and CDR2 FQNNGV. V lost 5 bases and J lost 6; bases outside the gene matches: 6. The CDR3 has 15 residues. CDR3 bases: TGTGCCAGCAGCCTTAGCGGGGGGGCCGTCAATGAGCAGTTCTTC. It yields the protein CASSLSGGAVNEQFF. The full variable domain, with the rest looked up from reference TRBV11-2 and TRBJ2-1, is EAGVAQSPRYKIIEKRQSVAFWCNPISGHATLYWYQQILGQGPKLLIQFQNNGVVDDSQLPKDRFSAERLKGVDSTLKIQPAKLEDSAVYLCASSLSGGAVNEQFFGPGTRLTVL.

This clonotype was picked up a small number of times. The chain couples TRBV13 to TRBJ2-1; weak D call: TRBD1 (5 bases). The CDR3 covers 15 residues. Germline V lookup: CDR1 PRHDT, CDR2 FYEKMQ (reference sequence). V was trimmed by 1 base and J by 4 bases, leaving 11 bases between them. The CDR3 is CASSLVRQPYNEQFF. The CDR3 DNA is TGTGCCAGCAGCTTAGTGAGACAGCCTTACAATGAGCAGTTCTTC.